Below are 7 T cell receptor beta chains sequenced from a single sample in a study of CD8 T cells in ankylosing spondylitis. What these receptors recognize is not known. The study, taken as a whole, reports: The study identified a TCR beta motif of several highly homologous variants that appeared characteristic of ankylosing spondylitis blood.

TCRdb ran MiXCR on the 5' RACE reads and lists one entry per CDR3 protein. The sample includes 800,000 to 900,000 distinct CDR3 sequences, about an eighth of them seen just once. The sequencing input was blood, either unsorted or a sorted T cell fraction (not recorded which). The receptor set was obtained from a male donor with ankylosing spondylitis.

The chain recombines TRBV20-1 with TRBJ2-1, with TRBD2 matching 8 bases. The germline CDR1 and CDR2 sequences are DFQATT and SNEGSKA (reference sequence). V gave up 4 bases and J gave up 8 bases; unmatched junction bases: 19. The CDR3 consists of 17 residues. CDR3 nucleotide sequence: TGCAGTGCTACCACTAAGCGGCGGGAGGCCCTCTTGTATGAGCAGTTCTTC. The encoded protein is CSATTKRREALLYEQFF.

This chain links TRBV5-1 with TRBJ2-3; the D gene is possibly TRBD2 (6 bases). Germline-derived CDR1 and CDR2 are SGHRS and YFSETQ. The length of the CDR3 is 17 residues. V was trimmed by 0 bases and J by 6 bases, leaving 20 bases between them. The DNA for the CDR3 is TGCGCCAGCAGCTTGGTAGGGCTAGCGAACCGCAGGGATACGCAGTATTTT. This codes for CASSLVGLANRRDTQYF.

J is TRBJ1-5 and V is TRBV6-1, with TRBD1 matching over 8 bases. Germline trimming cut 0 bases from V and 3 bases from J; bases unmatched to any gene: 1. This CDR3 comprises 15 residues. Germline CDR1 and CDR2: MNHNS and SASEGT. In DNA, the CDR3 is TGTGCCAGCAGTGAAGCGGGACAGGTCAATCAGCCCCAGCATTTT. Translation: CASSEAGQVNQPQHF.

The chain uses TRBV6-1 and TRBJ2-7; 12 bases agree with TRBD1. V was clipped by 7 bases and J by 1 base; unmatched bases: 5. CDR3 size: 15 residues. Germline CDR1 and CDR2: MNHNS and SASEGT. In DNA form, the CDR3 reads TGTGCCAGCAAAGGGACAGGGGGCGAGTCCTACGAGCAGTACTTC. Its protein is CASKGTGGESYEQYF.

This clonotype was seen only a few times. The chain has TRBV24-1 and TRBJ2-7; no reliable D call. This CDR3 comprises 13 residues. Germline assignment: CDR1 KGHDR and CDR2 SFDVKD. Between the trimmed V and J ends, which lost 3 bases and 0 bases, there was a span of 5 bases. CDR3 protein: CATSDASSYEQYF. The CDR3 DNA reads as TGTGCCACCAGTGATGCGAGCTCCTACGAGCAGTACTTC.

This clonotype was found a few times. The rearrangement links TRBV4-2 to TRBJ1-1; no clear D. V lost 0 bases to trimming and J lost 6 bases, with 11 bases between them. Germline CDR1 is LGHNA and CDR2 is YNFKEQ. CDR3 length equals 14 residues. The CDR3 sequence is CASSQEQAGAEAFF. Here the CDR3 DNA reads TGTGCCAGCAGCCAAGAGCAGGCAGGAGCTGAAGCTTTCTTT.

This clonotype showed up just a few times. This chain joins TRBV5-1 and TRBJ1-4; D is possibly TRBD1 (5 bases). CDR3 size: 15 residues. CDR1 and CDR2 (germline): SGHRS, YFSETQ. V was shortened by 6 bases and J by 6 bases, with 18 bases between the two germline ends. In DNA form, the CDR3 reads TGCGCCAGCAACGACCCGGGACTAGGCGATGAAAAACTGTTTTTT. This codes for CASNDPGLGDEKLFF.